Listed below are T cell receptor beta chains from one sample, sequenced in a study of lymphopenia after photon versus proton radiotherapy. Method: immunoSEQ multiplex PCR; TCRdb's copy keeps in-frame clones and lacks some. Found here are approximately 20,000 clones, around 90% of them singletons; the top ten hold 5.5% to 7.5%. Sequenced material: peripheral blood, taken from a patient treated with photon-based radiotherapy. These receptors originate from a man in his 60s with pancreatic cancer. CDR3s leave out the opening cysteine and the closing phenylalanine or tryptophan.

J | length | V | CDR3
TRBJ2-1 | 15 | TRBV27 | ASRPFGVGGPPNEQF
TRBJ1-1 | 11 | TRBV7-9 | ARTPRPSDAAF
TRBJ1-1 | 13 | TRBV9 | ASSVRGDPETEAF
TRBJ1-2 | 12 | TRBV11-2 | ASSLDPLAGGYT
TRBJ2-5 | 11 | TRBV6-5 | ASSPGPSGTQY
TRBJ2-7 | 11 | TRBV2 | ASRETGSHEQY
TRBJ1-3 | 16 | TRBV5-6 | ASSLGYKGYHSGNTIY
TRBJ1-1 | 13 | TRBV29-1 | SVDSSKGGDTEAF
TRBJ1-2 | 13 | TRBV19 | ASSIIYGGHYGYT
TRBJ1-6 | 12 | TRBV6-5 | ASSPTVPSSPLH
TRBJ1-5 | 15 | TRBV18 | ASSPGAGLYSNQPQH
TRBJ2-4 | 13 | TRBV4-1 | ASSRADRDGNIQY
TRBJ2-7 | 12 | TRBV7-9 | ASSLQGGSYEQY
TRBJ2-7 | 12 | TRBV18 | ASSPAGGDHEQY
TRBJ1-1 | 12 | TRBV7-2 | ASSLDPGFTEAF
TRBJ2-6 | 13 | TRBV2 | ASIRDSPGANVLT
TRBJ1-5 | 11 | TRBV30 | AWSVNSNQPQH
TRBJ1-1 | 13 | TRBV6-8 | ASSHGGGMNTEAF
TRBJ1-3 | 11 | TRBV7-2 | ASSSRTGPTIY
TRBJ1-5 | 13 | TRBV2 | ASSGILRTNQPQH
TRBJ1-1 | 12 | TRBV19 | ASSTPGRNTEAF
TRBJ1-1 | 11 | TRBV7-2 | ASSLYGNTEAF
TRBJ1-4 | 12 | TRBV4-2 | ASRESATNEKLF
TRBJ2-6 | 15 | TRBV29-1 | SVHGNCIQSRANVLT
TRBJ2-3 | 12 | TRBV7-2 | ASSLRQGSDTQY
TRBJ2-7 | 13 | TRBV25-1 | ASSSANRGSYEQY
TRBJ1-6 | 13 | TRBV6-6 | ASSYPTGTNSPLH
TRBJ2-6 | 14 | TRBV30 | AWSKGGPSGANVLT
TRBJ2-3 | 13 | TRBV7-2 | ASSLWLPSTDTQY
TRBJ1-1 | 11 | TRBV6-5 | ASRQGLNTEAF
TRBJ1-2 | 9 | TRBV30 | AWSDIGGYT
TRBJ2-5 | 13 | TRBV11-2 | ASSVGGVRQETQY
TRBJ2-1 | 9 | TRBV11-2 | ASSFYNEQF
TRBJ1-1 | 13 | TRBV9 | ASSGGGHLNTEAF
TRBJ1-2 | 13 | TRBV2 | ASISGPTLNYGYT
TRBJ2-7 | 13 | TRBV5-1 | ASSLGAGTTYEQY
TRBJ2-1 | 11 | TRBV7-9 | ASIRLAASEQF
TRBJ2-7 | 13 | TRBV5-1 | ASSLSGGGAYEQY
TRBJ1-3 | 13 | TRBV5-8 | ASSVSWSSGNTIY
TRBJ1-1 | 13 | TRBV18 | ASSPPGVRNTEAF
TRBJ1-3 | 12 | TRBV30 | AWNAGSSGNTIY
TRBJ1-4 | 14 | TRBV15 | ATSRDHVTVNEKLF